These 22 T cell receptor beta chains were all obtained from the same sample, sequenced in a study of regulatory T cells in long-lasting Graves disease. Noted time point: newly diagnosed GD, antithyroid drugs for less than 3 months. There was RNA extracted from PBMCs, and the TCR library was made from it. With iRepertoire HTBI primers and Arm-PCR of CDR3 regions, TCR beta libraries were built. TCRdb ran MiXCR on the multiplex PCR reads and lists one entry per CDR3 protein. In the table there are around 500,000 distinct CDR3 sequences, around 12% of which are singletons. The same sample was also used in a study of T cells in Graves' hyperthyroidism and ophthalmopathy.

Here the sequenced sample was peripheral blood mononuclear cells (PBMCs), taken at new diagnosis, from a patient treated with antithyroid drugs. These receptors all come from a woman in her thirties with Graves disease.

This clonotype came up many times. This chain joins TRBV28 and TRBJ2-5, with D possibly TRBD1 on 5 matching bases. V was clipped by 1 base and J by 3 bases, with 9 bases between them. From germline, CDR1 is MDHEN and CDR2 SYDVKM. This CDR3 has 14 amino acids. CDR3 sequence: CASSLLAREETQYF. In DNA form, the CDR3 reads TGTGCCAGCAGTTTATTGGCCAGGGAAGAGACCCAGTACTTC.

This clonotype appeared many times. The V gene is TRBV7-9, the J gene TRBJ1-2; D perhaps matches TRBD1 (5 bases). Trimming took off 5 bases at V and 3 bases at J, with 10 bases between the two ends. CDR1 is SEHNR, CDR2 FQNEAQ, per germline (reference sequence). The CDR3 contains 13 residues. This chain's CDR3 is CASSLDTYYGYTF. DNA for the CDR3: TGTGCCAGCAGCCTGGACACTTACTATGGCTACACCTTC.

The V gene is TRBV15, the J gene TRBJ1-2; D unresolved. CDR3 size: 15 residues. The germline gives CDR1 LNHNV, CDR2 YYDKDF (reference sequence). Trimming removed 0 bases from V and 6 bases from J, with 14 bases in between. CDR3 protein: CATSRDVQSADGYTF. CDR3 coding DNA: TGTGCCACCAGCAGAGACGTTCAGTCAGCAGATGGCTACACCTTC.

This clonotype came up many times. CDR3 sequence reads: CASSHPGNEQYF. CDR3 bases: TGTGCCAGCAGCCATCCGGGGAACGAGCAGTACTTC. The chain employs TRBV14 and TRBJ2-7; D possibly corresponds to TRBD2 (5 bases). Germline V CDR1 and CDR2: SGHDN, FVKESK. CDR3 length equals 12 residues. Trimming cost V 3 bases and J 5 bases, with 8 bases left between them.

This clonotype appeared many times. The V gene is TRBV28, the J gene TRBJ1-1; tentatively, D is TRBD1 (5 bases). Germline loops: CDR1 MDHEN, CDR2 SYDVKM. There are 12 residues in the CDR3. V lost 6 bases, J lost 4 bases, and 9 bases lay in between. CDR3 in amino acids: CASSSRVTEAFF. In nucleotides, the CDR3 is TGTGCCAGCAGCTCCAGGGTCACTGAAGCTTTCTTT.

The sample holds a few counts of this clonotype. J is TRBJ1-5 and V is TRBV19; D not certain. Germline V gene data show CDR1 as LNHDA and CDR2 as SQIVND (reference sequence). The CDR3 sequence is 13 residues long. V was pared by 3 bases and J by 5 bases, with 8 bases between. In DNA form, the CDR3 reads TGTGCCAGTAGTATCAGCCCCTATCAGCCCCAGCATTTT. Its protein is CASSISPYQPQHF.

This clonotype was counted ten times or more. V is TRBV19 and J is TRBJ1-1, with D possibly matching TRBD1 (6 bases). The CDR3 is made up of 14 amino acids. Germline CDR1 and CDR2: LNHDA and SQIVND (reference sequence). V lost 3 bases and J lost 4, with 12 bases in between. The CDR3 spells CASSIRGAGTEAFF. In DNA, the CDR3 is TGTGCCAGTAGTATTAGGGGGGCTGGCACTGAAGCTTTCTTT.

V and J are TRBV7-9 and TRBJ2-3; 10 bases are a match to TRBD2. Germline-derived CDR1 and CDR2 are SEHNR and FQNEAQ (reference sequence). V shed 5 bases and J 2 bases; nucleotides not matched to a gene: 4. CDR3 length equals 15 residues. CDR3 nucleotides: TGTGCCAGCAGCCGCAGCGGGAGGGTCACAGATACGCAGTATTTT. This sequence encodes CASSRSGRVTDTQYF.

The chain uses TRBV20-1 and TRBJ1-6; perhaps TRBD1 as D (6 bases). Germline CDR1 DFQATT, CDR2 SNEGSKA (reference sequence). With 6 bases removed from V and 7 bases from J, the gap between germline ends came to 16 bases. The CDR3 is made up of 14 amino acids. The DNA for the CDR3 is TGCAGTGCCCCCCCTAGCGGGGGCAATTCACCCCTCCACTTT. Translating it yields CSAPPSGGNSPLHF.

This clonotype was picked up many times. J is TRBJ1-2 and V is TRBV2, with D perhaps TRBD1 (6 bases). CDR3 length: 14 amino acids. Germline CDR1 reads SNHLY; CDR2 reads FYNNEI. Trimming cost V 3 bases and J 4 bases, with 12 bases left between them. The CDR3 sequence: CASSDVRGAYGYTF. For the CDR3, the DNA is TGTGCCAGCAGTGATGTCAGGGGAGCCTATGGCTACACCTTC.

This clonotype has a count of ten or more. The CDR3, as DNA: TGCAGCGTTTTCCTAGTTGGCAGGGCGGAGGAAAAACTGTTTTTT. This codes for CSVFLVGRAEEKLFF. The gene calls are TRBV29-1 and TRBJ1-4; perhaps TRBD1 as D (5 bases). The CDR3 is 15 amino acids. V was cut by 5 bases and J by 8 bases, with 21 bases left in between. CDR1 and CDR2 (germline): SQVTM, ANQGSEA.

This clonotype came up many times. The chain employs TRBV28 and TRBJ1-2; D ambiguous. V was shortened by 5 bases and J by 7 bases, with 20 bases between the two germline ends. The CDR3 is made up of 15 amino acids. Germline V CDR1 and CDR2: MDHEN, SYDVKM. CDR3 bases: TGTGCCAGCAGTCCCTCGGGAACCGCCTTGGCTGGCTACACCTTC. It encodes CASSPSGTALAGYTF.

In the case of this clonotype: The junction differs from germline at one of its ends, possibly a read error. The chain employs TRBV10-3 and TRBJ1-3; D is perhaps TRBD1 (5 bases). The germline V gene has CDR1 ENHRY and CDR2 SYGVKD. This CDR3 spans 15 amino acids. Here the CDR3 reads CASNPGGTGGNTIYF. CDR3 DNA: TGCGCTTCGAACCCGGGGGGGACCGGTGGAAACACCATATATTTT.

There are many counts of this clonotype. The gene calls are TRBV30 and TRBJ1-1, with D uncertain. CDR1 is GTSNPN and CDR2 is SVGIG in the germline V gene (reference sequence). V was cut by 2 bases and J by 2 bases, with 9 bases left in between. CDR3 length equals 13 residues. The CDR3: CAWSIQSNTEAFF. The CDR3 nucleotides read TGTGCCTGGAGTATCCAGTCCAACACTGAAGCTTTCTTT.

The gene calls are TRBV3-1 and TRBJ2-7; no firm D call. CDR1 is LGHDT, CDR2 YNNKEL, per germline (reference sequence). Trimming left V 4 bases short and J 0 bases short, with 10 bases between. The CDR3 runs 14 residues. The CDR3 bases are TGTGCCAGCAGCCCAAGACCGAACTCCTACGAGCAGTACTTC. It encodes CASSPRPNSYEQYF.

CDR3 sequence reads: CASAVAGGPDNEQFF. The CDR3 DNA reads TGTGCCAGCGCCGTAGCGGGAGGGCCCGACAATGAGCAGTTCTTC. This chain uses TRBV28 with TRBJ2-1; 11 bases fit TRBD2. V was clipped by 8 bases and J by 5 bases; unmatched bases: 8. The germline gives CDR1 MDHEN, CDR2 SYDVKM. The CDR3 sequence is 15 residues long.

This clonotype appeared many times. The chain recombines TRBV2 with TRBJ2-6, with D perhaps matching TRBD2 (7 bases). With 8 bases removed from V and 2 bases from J, the gap between germline ends came to 19 bases. CDR3 length: 17 residues. Germline V gene lookup returns CDR1 SNHLY and CDR2 FYNNEI. The CDR3 is CASGFGGHSPGANVLTF. DNA of the CDR3: TGTGCCAGCGGTTTCGGGGGGCATTCCCCTGGGGCCAACGTCCTGACTTTC.

The rearrangement uses TRBV7-9 and TRBJ1-1; 7 bases fit TRBD1. After removal of 3 bases from V and 11 bases from J, the junction contained 9 bases not matched to a gene. Per germline, CDR1 SEHNR and CDR2 FQNEAQ (reference sequence). The CDR3 is made up of 13 amino acids. CDR3 bases: TGTGCCAGCAGCTTCGGTCGGACAGGCGGGGCTTTCTTT. As protein: CASSFGRTGGAFF.

This clonotype has ten or more counts. CDR3 protein: CASSSLRGREQFF. In nucleotides, the CDR3 is TGTGCCAGCAGCTCGCTGCGCGGGAGAGAGCAGTTCTTC. J is TRBJ2-1 and V is TRBV7-3; 7 nucleotides match TRBD2. CDR1 and CDR2 (germline): SGHTA, FQGTGA. The CDR3 covers 13 residues. Germline trimming cut 4 bases from V and 10 bases from J; bases unmatched to any gene: 7.

Comments on this clonotype: A much larger clonotype is one base distant, so this may be a read error. Given the absence of the conserved phenylalanine or tryptophan at the CDR3 end, a read error is likely. This chain connects TRBV6-2 or TRBV6-3 to TRBJ2-2, with 7 bases matching TRBD2. The CDR3 runs to 21 residues. Germline assignment: CDR1 MNHEY and CDR2 SVGEGT. V trimming: 2 bases; J trimming: 0 bases; junction bases outside the gene matches: 18. Here the CDR3 reads CASSYIGAGLAAFANTGELFS. The CDR3 DNA reads TGTGCCAGCAGTTACATTGGGGCTGGGCTAGCGGCCTTCGCGAACACCGGGGAGCTGTTTTCT.

The table lists this clonotype with many counts. The chain links TRBV7-2 to TRBJ1-3, with D possibly being TRBD1 (5 bases). Germline CDR1 is SGHTA and CDR2 is FQGNSA. The V end was cut by 5 bases, the J end by 4 bases, with 18 bases between. The CDR3 totals 16 residues. The CDR3 DNA reads as TGTGCCAGCAGCCCCACTGGGACTGCGGCGGGAAACACCATATATTTT. Protein product: CASSPTGTAAGNTIYF.

This rearrangement joins TRBV28 to TRBJ1-2; no firm D call. The CDR3 loop spans 12 amino acids. Germline CDR1 reads MDHEN; CDR2 reads SYDVKM. Between the trimmed V and J ends, which lost 6 bases and 5 bases, there was a span of 10 bases. The CDR3 region is CASRRRVYGYTF. CDR3 bases: TGTGCCAGCAGACGCAGAGTGTATGGCTACACCTTC.